This T cell receptor beta chain was captured in a study of cytomegalovirus exposure and HLA in healthy donors. Study background: The 120 or so validation repertoires were reported in a later analysis to have been generated on the same platform as the approximately 700 first-cohort repertoires. Points from the study as a whole: Cytomegalovirus association was listed for around 180 TCR beta chains. A few of the chains that were CMV-associated were confirmed in vitro to be specific for CMV antigens.

Only in-frame clones appear in the TCRdb table, and some are missing; sequencing was by immunoSEQ multiplex PCR. Of around 130,000 clones detected, approximately 87% appear once; the ten largest clones hold under 2.5%. This CDR3 region has 14 residues. In germline, CDR1 is SQVTM, CDR2 ANQGSEA. The V end was cut by 6 bases, the J end by 2 bases, with 14 bases between. This clone came up once. Its target is not known. The sequence came from a woman in her thirties in good health and CMV-seronegative. The sample consisted of PBMCs. The gene calls are TRBV29-1 and TRBJ2-1; perhaps TRBD1 as D (7 bases). CDR3 loop: CSVGGRGTYNEQFF. In nucleotides, the CDR3 is TGCAGCGTCGGGGGCAGGGGGACCTACAATGAGCAGTTCTTC.